Included here is one TCR beta chain sequence, with context. These data are taken from a study of response to subunit inactivated influenza vaccine. The CDR3 totals 13 residues. Trimming shortened V by 3 bases and J by 3 bases, and 11 bases separated the two germline ends. The germline gives CDR1 SQVTM, CDR2 ANQGSEA. In TCRdb, the RT-PCR reads were re-called with MiXCR into one record per CDR3 protein. Altogether more than 400,000 distinct CDR3 sequences are present, approximately 6.9% being singletons, with the ten largest covering around 13%. Sequencing was performed on PBMCs from blood, taken about 24 months after vaccination. This chain connects TRBV29-1 to TRBJ1-2; D is undetermined. The TCR sequence derives from a man aged 50-75 years who received an inactivated influenza vaccine. CDR3 in DNA: TGCAGCGTTGATTTTCCCGGACACTATGGCTACACCTTC. Translation: CSVDFPGHYGYTF.